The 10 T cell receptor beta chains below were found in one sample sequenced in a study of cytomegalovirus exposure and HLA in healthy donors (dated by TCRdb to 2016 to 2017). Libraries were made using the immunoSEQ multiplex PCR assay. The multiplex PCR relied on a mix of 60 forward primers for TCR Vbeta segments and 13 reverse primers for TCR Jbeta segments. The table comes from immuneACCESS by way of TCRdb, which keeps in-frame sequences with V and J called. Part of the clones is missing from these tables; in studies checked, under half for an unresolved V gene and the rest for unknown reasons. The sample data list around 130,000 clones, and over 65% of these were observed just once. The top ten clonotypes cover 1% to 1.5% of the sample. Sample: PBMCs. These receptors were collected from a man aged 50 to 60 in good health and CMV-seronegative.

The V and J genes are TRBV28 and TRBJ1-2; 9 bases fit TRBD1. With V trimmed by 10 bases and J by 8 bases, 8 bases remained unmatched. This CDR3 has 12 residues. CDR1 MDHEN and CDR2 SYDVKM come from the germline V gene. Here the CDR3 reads CATEGQGGGYTF. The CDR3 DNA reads TGTGCCACCGAGGGACAGGGAGGCGGCTACACCTTC.

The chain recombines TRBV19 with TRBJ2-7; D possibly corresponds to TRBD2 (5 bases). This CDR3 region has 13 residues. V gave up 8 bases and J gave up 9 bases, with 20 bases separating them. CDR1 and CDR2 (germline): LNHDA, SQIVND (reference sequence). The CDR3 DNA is TGTGCCAGTCAATCTATGGGAGATACGGCGCAGTACTTC. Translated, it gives CASQSMGDTAQYF.

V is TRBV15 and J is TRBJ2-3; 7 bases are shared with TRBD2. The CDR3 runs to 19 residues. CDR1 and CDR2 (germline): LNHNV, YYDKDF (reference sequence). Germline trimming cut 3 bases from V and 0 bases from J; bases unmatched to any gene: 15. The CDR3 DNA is TGTGCCACCAGCAGGAGTTTCTTTGAGCGGGACCGTAGCACAGATACGCAGTATTTT. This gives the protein CATSRSFFERDRSTDTQYF. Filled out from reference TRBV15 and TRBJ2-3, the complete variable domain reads DAMVIQNPRYQVTQFGKPVTLSCSQTLNHNVMYWYQQKSSQAPKLLFHYYDKDFNNEADTPDNFQSRRPNTSFCFLDIRSPGLGDTAMYLCATSRSFFERDRSTDTQYFGPGTRLTVL.

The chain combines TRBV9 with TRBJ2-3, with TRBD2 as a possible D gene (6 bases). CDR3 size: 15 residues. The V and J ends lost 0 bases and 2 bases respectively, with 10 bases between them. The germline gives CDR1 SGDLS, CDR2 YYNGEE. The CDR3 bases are TGTGCCAGCAGCGTAGATCCGGGACTCACAGATACGCAGTATTTT. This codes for CASSVDPGLTDTQYF.

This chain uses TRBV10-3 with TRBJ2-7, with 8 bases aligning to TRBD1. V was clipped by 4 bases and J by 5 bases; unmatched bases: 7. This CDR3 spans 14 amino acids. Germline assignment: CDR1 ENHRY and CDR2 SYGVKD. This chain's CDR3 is CAISGDRGSHEQYF. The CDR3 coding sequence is TGTGCCATCAGTGGAGACAGGGGTAGCCACGAGCAGTACTTC.

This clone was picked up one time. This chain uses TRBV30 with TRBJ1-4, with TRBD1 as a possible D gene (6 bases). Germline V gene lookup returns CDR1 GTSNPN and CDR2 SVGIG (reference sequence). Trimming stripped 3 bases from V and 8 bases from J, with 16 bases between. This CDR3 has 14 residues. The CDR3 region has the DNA TGTGCCTGGAGCATGGACAGTCTATTCGAAAAACTGTTTTTT. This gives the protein CAWSMDSLFEKLFF.

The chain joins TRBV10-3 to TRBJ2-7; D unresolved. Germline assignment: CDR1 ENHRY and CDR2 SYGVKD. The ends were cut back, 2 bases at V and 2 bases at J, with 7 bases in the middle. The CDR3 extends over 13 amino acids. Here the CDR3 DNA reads TGTGCCATCAGTGAGCGGGTCGCCTACGAGCAGTACTTC. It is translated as CAISERVAYEQYF.

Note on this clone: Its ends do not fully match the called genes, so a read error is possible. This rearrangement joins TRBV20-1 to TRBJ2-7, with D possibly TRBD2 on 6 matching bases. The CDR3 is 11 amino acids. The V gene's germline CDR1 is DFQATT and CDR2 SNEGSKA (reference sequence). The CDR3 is CSARETSTRIF. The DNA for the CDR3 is TGCAGTGCTAGGGAAACTAGCACAAGGATCTTC.

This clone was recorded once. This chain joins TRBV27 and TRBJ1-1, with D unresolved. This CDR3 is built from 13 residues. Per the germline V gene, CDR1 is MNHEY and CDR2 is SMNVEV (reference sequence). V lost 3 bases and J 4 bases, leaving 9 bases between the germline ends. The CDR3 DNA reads TGTGCCAGCAGTTTGAAGACGGGCACTGAAGCTTTCTTT. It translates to CASSLKTGTEAFF.

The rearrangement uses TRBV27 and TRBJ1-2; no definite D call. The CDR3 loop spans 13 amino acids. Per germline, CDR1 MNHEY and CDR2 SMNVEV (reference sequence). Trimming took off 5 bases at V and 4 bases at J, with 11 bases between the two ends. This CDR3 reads CASSPLTGYGYTF. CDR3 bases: TGTGCCAGCAGTCCTCTGACGGGCTATGGCTACACCTTC.